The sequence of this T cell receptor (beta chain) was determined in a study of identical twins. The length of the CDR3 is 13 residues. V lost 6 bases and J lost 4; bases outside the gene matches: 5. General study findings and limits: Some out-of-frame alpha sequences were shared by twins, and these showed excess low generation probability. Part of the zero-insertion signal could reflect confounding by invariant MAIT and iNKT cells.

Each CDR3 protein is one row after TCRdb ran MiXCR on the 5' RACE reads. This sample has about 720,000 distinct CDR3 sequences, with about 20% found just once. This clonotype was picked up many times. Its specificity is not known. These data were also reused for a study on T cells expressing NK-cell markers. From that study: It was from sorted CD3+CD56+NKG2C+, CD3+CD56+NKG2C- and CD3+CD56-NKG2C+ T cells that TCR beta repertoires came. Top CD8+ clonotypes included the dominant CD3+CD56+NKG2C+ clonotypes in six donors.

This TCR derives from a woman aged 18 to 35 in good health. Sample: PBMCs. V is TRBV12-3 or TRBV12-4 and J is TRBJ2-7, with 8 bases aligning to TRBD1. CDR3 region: CASRRTGRYEQYF. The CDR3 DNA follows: TGTGCCAGCAGGCGGACAGGGAGGTACGAGCAGTACTTC.